This TCR beta chain derives from a study of T cells after yellow fever vaccination. Study details: Preparation used SMART-Seq v4 Ultra Low Input for the low-cell-number fractions.

Study outcomes and limitations: Most clones from primary vaccination were detected again post-booster (approximately 96% CD4, more than 85% CD8).

5'RACE template switching generated TCR cDNA, adding a universal primer site and UMIs. TCRdb analysed the 5' RACE reads with MiXCR anew, one entry per CDR3 protein. The sample has 610,000 or so distinct CDR3 sequences; roughly 12% are singletons. This clonotype was found a few times. The target antigen is unknown. The receptor's source is a man aged 25 to 40 who received the YFV17D yellow fever vaccine. This specimen was PBMCs, taken on the day of the yellow fever booster vaccination.

The CDR3 loop is CASSMNSDTQYF. In DNA form, the CDR3 reads TGTGCCAGTAGTATGAATTCAGATACGCAGTATTTT. This chain links TRBV19 with TRBJ2-3, with D unclear. Trimming took off 3 bases at V and 4 bases at J, with 5 bases between the two ends. Looked up from germline, CDR1 is LNHDA and CDR2 is SQIVND (reference sequence). The CDR3 is 12 residues long.